This T cell receptor beta chain was observed in a study of PD-1 blockade in mismatch repair-deficient tumors. Whole-study findings and limits: After pembrolizumab, tumor-resident clones rose rapidly, then generally contracted before radiologic responses.

Sequencing was performed with immunoSEQ multiplex PCR; in TCRdb, only in-frame clones are kept and a portion is missing. Of approximately 38,000 clones in the sample, more than 75% were seen once. Trimming took 5 bases from V and 5 from J, leaving 19 bases between them. This CDR3 comprises 16 residues. Germline V lookup: CDR1 SGHRS, CDR2 YFSETQ. As regards this clone: As yet, its antigen is unknown.

Every patient had mismatch repair deficiency by PCR or immunohistochemistry. TCR sequencing covered a few patients who responded to pembrolizumab. The chain is built from TRBV5-1 and TRBJ2-2; D is uncertain. Sequencing was performed on peripheral blood, taken 4 weeks after starting pembrolizumab. The clonotype was recovered from an adult with mismatch repair-deficient cancer. The CDR3 DNA sequence: TGCGCCAGCAGTCCAATGGCACGCAGTATTACCGGGGAGCTGTTTTTT. The encoded protein is CASSPMARSITGELFF.